This TCR beta chain was identified in a study of blood T cell repertoires in COVID-19. The overall study: Material from acute and convalescent COVID-19 was sourced from the United States, Italy and Spain. The cDNA or gDNA used as material had been derived from T cells, B-cell-depleted T cells, or PBMCs.

Trimming took 1 base from V and 5 from J, leaving 11 bases between them. The CDR3 extends over 14 amino acids. Germline V gene sequence: CDR1 LGHNA, CDR2 YSLEER. In the authors' methods: Amplification with reference gene primers provided the estimates of nucleated cell counts. Clones were read by immunoSEQ multiplex PCR, and TCRdb kept only the in-frame ones, dropping some. That table supplies the V and J calls and clone size; D and trimming were determined from the DNA. The table shows roughly 100,000 clones, with 60% to 85% occurring only once. Sequenced material: peripheral blood. This chain joins TRBV4-3 and TRBJ2-5, with D possibly being TRBD2 (6 bases). This receptor was obtained from a woman over 75 with active or convalescent COVID-19. CDR3 region: CASSQGSDYETQYF. The DNA of the CDR3 is TGCGCCAGCAGCCAAGGATCGGACTATGAGACCCAGTACTTC.